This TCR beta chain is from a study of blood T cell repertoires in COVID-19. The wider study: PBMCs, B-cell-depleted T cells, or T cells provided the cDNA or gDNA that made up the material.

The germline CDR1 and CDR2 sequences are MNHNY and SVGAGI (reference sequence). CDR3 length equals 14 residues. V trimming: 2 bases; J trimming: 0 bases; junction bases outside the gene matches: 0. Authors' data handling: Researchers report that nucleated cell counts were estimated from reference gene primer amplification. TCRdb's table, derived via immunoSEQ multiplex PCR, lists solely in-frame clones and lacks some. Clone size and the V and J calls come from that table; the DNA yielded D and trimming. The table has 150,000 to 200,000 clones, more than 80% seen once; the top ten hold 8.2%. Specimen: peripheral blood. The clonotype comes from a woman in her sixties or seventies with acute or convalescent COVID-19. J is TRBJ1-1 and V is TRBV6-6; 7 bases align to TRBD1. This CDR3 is CASSYDRVNTEAFF. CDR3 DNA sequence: TGTGCCAGCAGTTACGACAGGGTGAACACTGAAGCTTTCTTT.